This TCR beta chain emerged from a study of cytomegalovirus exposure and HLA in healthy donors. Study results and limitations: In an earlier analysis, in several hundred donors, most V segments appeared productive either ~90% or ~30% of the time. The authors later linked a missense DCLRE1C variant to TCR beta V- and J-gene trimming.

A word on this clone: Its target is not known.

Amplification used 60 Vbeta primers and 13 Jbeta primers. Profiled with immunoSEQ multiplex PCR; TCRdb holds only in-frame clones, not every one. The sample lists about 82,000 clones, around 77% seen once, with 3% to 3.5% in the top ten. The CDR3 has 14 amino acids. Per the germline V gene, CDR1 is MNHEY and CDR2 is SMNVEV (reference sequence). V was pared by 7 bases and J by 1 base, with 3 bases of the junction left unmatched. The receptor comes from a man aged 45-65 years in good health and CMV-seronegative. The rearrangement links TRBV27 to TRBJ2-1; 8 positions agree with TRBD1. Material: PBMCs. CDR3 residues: CASKRTGSYNEQFF. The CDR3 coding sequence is TGTGCCAGCAAAAGGACAGGGTCCTACAATGAGCAGTTCTTC.